This TCR beta chain was captured by sequencing in a study of tumour-infiltrating T cells in Burkitt lymphoma. General observations from the study: Public clonotypes, several, appeared across numerous Burkitt lymphoma patients.

By share, this clone counts as hyperexpanded (1% or more). Its matching antigen is unknown. Measured with immunoSEQ multiplex PCR; TCRdb has only the in-frame clones, and not every one. The profile shows 500 or so clones, 15% to 20% of them singletons. The TCR was taken from a human donor with Burkitt lymphoma. The sequenced sample was tumor tissue.

The CDR3 is CASSPLTSGLTDTQYF. The CDR3 nucleotides read TGTGCCAGCTCACCCCTGACTAGCGGGCTCACAGATACGCAGTATTTT. The V call is TRBV18, the J call TRBJ2-3; TRBD2 matches at 10 bases. The CDR3 spans 16 residues. Germline CDR1 reads KGHSH; CDR2 reads LQKENI. V lost 3 bases to trimming and J lost 2 bases; unmatched junction nucleotides: 5.